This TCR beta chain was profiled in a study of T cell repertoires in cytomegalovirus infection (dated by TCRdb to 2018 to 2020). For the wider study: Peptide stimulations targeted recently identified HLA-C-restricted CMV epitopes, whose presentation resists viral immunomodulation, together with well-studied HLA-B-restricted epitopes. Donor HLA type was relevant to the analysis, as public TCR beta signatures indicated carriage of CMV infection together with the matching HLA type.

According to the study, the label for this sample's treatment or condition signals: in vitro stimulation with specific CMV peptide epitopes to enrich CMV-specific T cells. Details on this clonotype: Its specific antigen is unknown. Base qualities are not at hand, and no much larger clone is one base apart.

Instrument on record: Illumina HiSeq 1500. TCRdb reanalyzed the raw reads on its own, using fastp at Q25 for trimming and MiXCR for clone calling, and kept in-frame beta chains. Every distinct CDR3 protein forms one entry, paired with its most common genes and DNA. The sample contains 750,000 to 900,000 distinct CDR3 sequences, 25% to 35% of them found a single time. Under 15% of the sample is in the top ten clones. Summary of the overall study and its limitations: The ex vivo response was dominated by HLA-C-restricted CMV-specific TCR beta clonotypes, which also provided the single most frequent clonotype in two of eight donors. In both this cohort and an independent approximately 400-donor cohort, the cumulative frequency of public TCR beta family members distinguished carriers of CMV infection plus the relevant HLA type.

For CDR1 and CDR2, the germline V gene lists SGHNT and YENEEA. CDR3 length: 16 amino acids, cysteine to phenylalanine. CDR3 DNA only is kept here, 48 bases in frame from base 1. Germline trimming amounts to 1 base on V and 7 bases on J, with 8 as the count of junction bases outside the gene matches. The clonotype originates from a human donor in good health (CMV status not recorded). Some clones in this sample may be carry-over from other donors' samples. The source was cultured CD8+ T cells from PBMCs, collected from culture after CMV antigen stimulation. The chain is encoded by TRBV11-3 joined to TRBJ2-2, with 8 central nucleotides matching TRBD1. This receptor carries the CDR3 CASSLAGQGFDGELFF. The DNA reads TGTGCCAGCAGCTTAGCAGGACAGGGTTTTGACGGGGAGCTGTTTTTT.